These T cell receptor beta chains were read from a single sample in a study of T cells in Graves' hyperthyroidism and ophthalmopathy. MiXCR was run by TCRdb on the multiplex PCR reads, yielding one entry per CDR3 protein. The table includes approximately 600,000 distinct CDR3 sequences, 20% to 25% detected once. Sequences were obtained from blood. These receptors were obtained from a man aged 30 to 45 with Graves' ophthalmopathy. The CDR3 runs from the conserved cysteine through the conserved F or W. The D gene is left open where the match is weak. Part of the rows lack a size; the others show once, few, many or a class for expanded clones.

>few|TRBJ1-6|.|TRBV18
TGTGCCAGCTCACAGGACTTCAATTCACCCCTCCACTTT
CASSQDFNSPLHF
>few|TRBJ2-5|.|TRBV5-1
TGCGCCAGCAGCCCAGACCCAGCTAGAGAGACCCAGTACTTC
CASSPDPARETQYF
>many|TRBJ2-7|TRBD1|TRBV20-1
TGCAGTGCCTCCCTCGGGACAGGGGGCTTCGACGAGCAGTACTTC
CSASLGTGGFDEQYF
>.|TRBJ2-1|.|TRBV19
TGTGCCAGTAGTATCGGCTCCCCGTCGCCCAATGAGCAGTTCTTC
CASSIGSPSPNEQFF
>.|TRBJ2-7|.|TRBV19
TGTGCCAGTAGTAAGAGGGAAGGCCTTTCCTACGAGCAGTACTTC
CASSKREGLSYEQYF
>.|TRBJ1-1|.|TRBV19
TGTGCCAGTAGTATAGAGGCGAACACTGAAGCTTTCTTT
CASSIEANTEAFF
>.|TRBJ1-1|.|TRBV14
TGTGCCAGCAGCCAACTCGGGGCGCGGAACACTGAAGCTTTCTTT
CASSQLGARNTEAFF
>many|TRBJ2-7|.|TRBV12-3/TRBV12-4
TGTGCCAGCAGTTTAGACAGCGTTGGGGGTTACGAGCAGTACTTC
CASSLDSVGGYEQYF
>.|TRBJ2-4|TRBD1|TRBV9
TGTGCCAGCAGCGTAGCCTCGGACAGGGGGGACATTCAGTACTTC
CASSVASDRGDIQYF
>.|TRBJ2-7|.|TRBV20-1
TGCAGTGCGCAAATCCGGGACTGGTCCTACGAGCAGTACTTC
CSAQIRDWSYEQYF
>few|TRBJ2-5|.|TRBV2
TGTGCCAGCAGTGCCCAACACGCCCAAGAGACCCAGTACTTC
CASSAQHAQETQYF
>.|TRBJ2-5|TRBD2|TRBV9
TGTGCCAGCAGCGAGACCGGACTAGCGGGTACCTCCCTACAAGAGACCCAGTACTTC
CASSETGLAGTSLQETQYF
>many|TRBJ2-6|TRBD1|TRBV12-3/TRBV12-4
TGTGCCAGCAGTGTGGGACAGGAGGCCAACGTCCTGACTTTC
CASSVGQEANVLTF
>many|TRBJ1-5|TRBD1|TRBV2
TGTGCCAGCAAGAGGGACAGCGATCAGCCCCAGCATTTT
CASKRDSDQPQHF
>.|TRBJ2-7|.|TRBV7-9
TGTGCCAGCAGCTTAGACACTGTCCTCTCCGAGCAGTACTTC
CASSLDTVLSEQYF
>many|TRBJ2-1|TRBD1|TRBV7-9
TGTGCCAGCAGCAAACTAGGGGGCCCGAGGAATGAGCAGTTCTTC
CASSKLGGPRNEQFF
>.|TRBJ2-3|.|TRBV7-9
TGTGCCAGCAGCCCAACCGGACTGGCAGATACGCAGTATTTT
CASSPTGLADTQYF
>.|TRBJ2-1|.|TRBV5-1
TGCGCCAGCAGCTTGGGTCGGGTGTTAGGTGGCAATGAGCAGTTCTTC
CASSLGRVLGGNEQFF
>few|TRBJ1-4|TRBD1|TRBV20-1
TGCAGTGCTAGAGAACAGGGGGTTTACAAACTGTTTTTT
CSAREQGVYKLFF
>.|TRBJ2-1|TRBD2|TRBV7-8
TGTGCCAGCAGCTTAGTGGGCCGTAGCGGGAGCTCCTACAATGAGCAGTTCTTC
CASSLVGRSGSSYNEQFF
>few|TRBJ2-2|TRBD1|TRBV19
TGTGCCAGTAGTAAGGACAGGGCGAACACCGGGGAGCTGTTTTTT
CASSKDRANTGELFF
>.|TRBJ1-6|.|TRBV7-9
TGTGCCAGCAGCTTAGCCCCCCGCTCCTATAATTCACCCCTCCACTTT
CASSLAPRSYNSPLHF
>.|TRBJ2-4|TRBD2|TRBV12-3/TRBV12-4
TGTGCCAGCAGTTTAAGCCCGACTAGCGGGAGGGGTAACATTCAGTACTTC
CASSLSPTSGRGNIQYF
>.|TRBJ2-5|TRBD1|TRBV18
TGTGCCAGCTCACCCCGGCCGGGACAGGGACTTCAAGAGACCCAGTACTTC
CASSPRPGQGLQETQYF
>.|TRBJ2-7|TRBD1|TRBV29-1
TGCAGCGTTGGTGGGGGCGGGACAGGCTACGAGCAGTACTTC
CSVGGGGTGYEQYF
>many|TRBJ2-7|TRBD1|TRBV6-1
TGTGCCAGCAGTGATGAGGACAGGGGCTCCTACGAGCAGTACTTC
CASSDEDRGSYEQYF
>many|TRBJ2-2|TRBD1|TRBV20-1
TGCAGTGCTAGATCTATGACAGGGGTCCCAGAAATGAACGGGGAGCTGTTTTTT
CSARSMTGVPEMNGELFF
>.|TRBJ2-7|TRBD2|TRBV7-2
TGTGCCAGCAGCGCGGCGGGAGCCTCCTACGAGCAGTACTTC
CASSAAGASYEQYF
>many|TRBJ1-1|TRBD1|TRBV28
TGTGCCAGCAGTTTATCAGGGGGTACTGAAGCTTTCTTT
CASSLSGGTEAFF
>.|TRBJ1-5|.|TRBV6-4
TGTGCCAGCAGCCCCGGAGGGGGACGGCAGCCCCAGCATTTT
CASSPGGGRQPQHF
>.|TRBJ1-1|.|TRBV19
TGTGCCACCCTTGGCACTGAAGCTTTCTTT
CATLGTEAFF
>.|TRBJ2-1|.|TRBV4-3
TGCGCCAGCAGCCAAGCAATTGCCAGGGTGCAGTTCTTC
CASSQAIARVQFF
>.|TRBJ2-7|TRBD1|TRBV9
TGTGCCAGCAGCTCCGACAGGGAATGGTACGAGCAGTACTTC
CASSSDREWYEQYF
>few|TRBJ2-3|.|TRBV10-1
TGCGCCAGCAGTGATCCGGTAGGGAGTCCGAACACAGATACGCAGTATTTT
CASSDPVGSPNTDTQYF
>few|TRBJ2-1|.|TRBV6-1
TGTGCCAGCAACACGATGGGGGCCTACAATGAGCAGTTCTTC
CASNTMGAYNEQFF
>few|TRBJ2-1|TRBD2|TRBV5-1
TGCGCCAGCAGCTTGGCCGCTGGGGGGGAGCAGTACAATGAGCAGTTCTTC
CASSLAAGGEQYNEQFF
>many|TRBJ2-5|.|TRBV11-2
TGTGCCAGCAGCTTAGCTGGGGCAGAGACCCAGTACTTC
CASSLAGAETQYF
>few|TRBJ2-7|.|TRBV3-1
TGTGCCAGCAGCCAAGATCGGAGGTCGCCCCCGGCCGGCGAGCGGTACTTC
CASSQDRRSPPAGERYF
>few|TRBJ2-7|.|TRBV30
TGTGCCTGGAGTGTGGACACCTTGAGCTCCTACGAGCAGTACTTC
CAWSVDTLSSYEQYF
>.|TRBJ2-5|.|TRBV6-9
TGTGCCAGCAGTTACCAGGGCGCGTGGGAAGAGACCCAGTACTTC
CASSYQGAWEETQYF
>many|TRBJ1-5|.|TRBV28
TGTGCCAGCATCACACGGCGGGGTCCTCAGCCCCAGCATTTT
CASITRRGPQPQHF
>many|TRBJ2-7|TRBD2|TRBV3-1
TGTGCCAGCAGCCAGGATCTAGCGGGAGGTCTTGCGTCCTACGAGCAGTACTTC
CASSQDLAGGLASYEQYF
>many|TRBJ2-5|TRBD1|TRBV5-8
TGTGCCAACAGCCTCCGGGACAGTTACTACAGATCGGAGACCCAGTACTTC
CANSLRDSYYRSETQYF
>few|TRBJ2-3|TRBD1|TRBV6-1
TGTGCCAGCACCAACCCGGGACAGGGGGGGGGGGACCTCACAGATACGCAGTATTTT
CASTNPGQGGGDLTDTQYF
>many|TRBJ2-1|.|TRBV11-2
TGTGCCAGCAGCACTGCGGGCCAGCAGCCATGGAATGAGCAGTTCTTC
CASSTAGQQPWNEQFF